The TCR beta chain under discussion was sequenced for a study of cytomegalovirus exposure and HLA in healthy donors. The CDR3 runs to 17 residues. V gave up 4 bases and J gave up 7 bases; unmatched junction bases: 15. Germline CDR1 LGHNA, CDR2 YSLEER. 60 Vbeta and 13 Jbeta primers were used in PCR. Data came from immunoSEQ multiplex PCR; TCRdb stores just in-frame clones and leaves some out. The sample consists of more than 100,000 clones, 87% of them appearing once. Sequenced input: PBMCs. The rearrangement links TRBV4-3 to TRBJ2-2; TRBD1 aligns across 7 bases. The TCR sequence derives from a woman aged 25 to 39 in good health and CMV-seronegative. CDR3 sequence: CASSPHGQVGLGGELFF. For the CDR3, the DNA is TGCGCCAGCAGCCCACACGGACAGGTCGGGCTTGGCGGGGAGCTGTTTTTT.